Listed below are T cell receptor beta chains from one sample, sequenced in a study of beta chain features in type 1 diabetes. TCRdb's copy holds only in-frame clones and misses some; the assay was immunoSEQ multiplex PCR. This table holds about 270,000 clones, 11% to 15% found once. The material sequenced was naive CD4+ T cells from blood. These receptors came from a middle-aged woman in good health. The CDR3 runs from the conserved cysteine through the conserved F or W. Each record gives: CDR3 DNA, CDR3 protein, J gene, V gene, clone size, D gene. The D gene is left open where the match is weak. The size field is filled for only some rows; it gives once, few, many or a size class.

TGTGCCAGCAGTAGCGGACCCACAGATACGCAGTATTTT | CASSSGPTDTQYF | TRBJ2-3 | TRBV28 | - | -
TGTGCCAGCAGCACCTCAGGGGGCAATCAGCCCCAGCATTTT | CASSTSGGNQPQHF | TRBJ1-5 | TRBV9 | - | -
TGCGCCAGCAGCCAAACAGGGTTGTACGAGCAGTACTTC | CASSQTGLYEQYF | TRBJ2-7 | TRBV4-1 | - | -
TGTGCCAGCAGACAGGTCCCAGATACGCAGTATTTT | CASRQVPDTQYF | TRBJ2-3 | TRBV2 | - | -
TGTGCCAGCAGCTTAGCCAGACTAGCGGGGGGGCTTATCGAAGAGACCCAGTACTTC | CASSLARLAGGLIEETQYF | TRBJ2-5 | TRBV7-9 | - | TRBD2
TGTGCCAGCAGCTCGACAGGGACCTATGGCTACACCTTC | CASSSTGTYGYTF | TRBJ1-2 | TRBV13 | few | TRBD1
TGTGCCAGCAGCAACGGACTAGCGGTCACAGATACGCAGTATTTT | CASSNGLAVTDTQYF | TRBJ2-3 | TRBV5-4 | - | TRBD2
TGTGCCAGCAGCTTAGCCGGGGCGGGGCTCACAGATACGCAGTATTTT | CASSLAGAGLTDTQYF | TRBJ2-3 | TRBV7-8 | - | -
TGTGCCAGCAGTCGAGAGGGGACTAGCGTAGAGACCCAGTACTTC | CASSREGTSVETQYF | TRBJ2-5 | TRBV2 | - | TRBD2
TGCGCCAGCAGCTTGCTTCGGGGATACGAGCAGTACTTC | CASSLLRGYEQYF | TRBJ2-7 | TRBV5-1 | - | -
TGTGCCAGCAGCTGGGAAACAGGGGGCAGAGATACGCAGTATTTT | CASSWETGGRDTQYF | TRBJ2-3 | TRBV9 | few | TRBD1